The following is a T cell receptor (beta chain) sequence with its context. Its specificity is unknown. 5'RACE template switching with UMIs produced the TCR beta cDNA. TCRdb reprocessed the 5' RACE reads; each CDR3 protein has one entry and no DNA is given. The sample table includes 400,000 or so distinct CDR3 sequences. CDR1 is SSHAT and CDR2 is FNYEAQ in the germline V gene (reference sequence). The length of the CDR3 is 15 residues. This sample was taken from a study of T cells expressing NK-cell markers. Looking at the study overall: There were seven HCMV-seropositive donors and one seronegative donor among the eight sequenced.

Study findings and constraints: For a few donors, these clonotypes were likewise the leading ones in the CD3+CD56-NKG2C+ fraction. Dominant NKG2C+ clonotypes accounted for about 1.0-8% of CD8+ T cells in 5 to 7 donors.

The origin of this receptor is a woman aged 45-65 years in good health. The chain couples TRBV7-7 to TRBJ2-1; no DNA is available, so the TRBD2 call from TCRdb remains unchecked. Sequences were obtained from blood T cells: a sorted CD56 or NKG2C T cell subset, CD4+ or CD8+ T cells, or bulk PBMC T cells (not recorded which). The CDR3 sequence: CASSQGTSGQDEQFF.